This passage covers 32 T cell receptor beta chains from one sample sequenced in a study of T cells in localized non-small cell lung cancer. Repertoires were generated with immunoSEQ multiplex PCR, while TCRdb's copy carries only in-frame clones and drops some. This table holds some 19,000 clones, approximately 84% found once. Sequences were derived from peripheral blood, sampled before any cancer treatment. These receptors came from a man between 40 and 70 years old with stage I lung adenocarcinoma.

This rearrangement joins TRBV19 to TRBJ1-5; D unresolved. V dropped 4 bases and J dropped 4 bases, with 5 bases sitting between them. The CDR3 contains 12 residues. Germline V gives CDR1 LNHDA, CDR2 SQIVND (reference sequence). Written as DNA, the CDR3 is TGTGCCAGTAGTACCAGAAATCAGCCCCAGCATTTT. Amino acids: CASSTRNQPQHF.

The rearrangement joins TRBV5-1 to TRBJ2-3, with TRBD2 matching 8 bases. V dropped 0 bases and J dropped 1; count of bases not matched to a gene: 7. The CDR3 runs to 17 residues. Germline CDR1 SGHRS, CDR2 YFSETQ. Here the CDR3 DNA reads TGCGCCAGCAGCTTGGGGGGTCTGACTAGCGGCACAGATACGCAGTATTTT. Translated: CASSLGGLTSGTDTQYF.

The CDR3 region has the DNA TGTGCCAGCAGCTTAGACGGGGGGTGGGTCGAGACCCAGTACTTC. The encoded protein is CASSLDGGWVETQYF. This chain connects TRBV7-8 to TRBJ2-5, with 7 bases lining up with TRBD2. Per germline, CDR1 SGHVS and CDR2 FQNEAQ. The CDR3 runs 15 residues. The V and J ends lost 1 base and 5 bases, in that order; junction bases with no gene match: 7.

The chain couples TRBV5-4 to TRBJ2-7; 9 bases line up with TRBD1. The CDR3 has 14 residues. Trimming at V came to 2 bases and at J to 6 bases, leaving 6 bases not matched to a gene. Germline assignment: CDR1 SGHNT and CDR2 YYREEE (reference sequence). The CDR3 loop is CASSFETGGFEQYF. In DNA form, the CDR3 reads TGTGCCAGCAGCTTTGAGACAGGGGGTTTCGAGCAGTACTTC.

The chain uses TRBV28 and TRBJ2-3; D is unresolved. This CDR3 is 13 amino acids long. The V end was cut by 5 bases, the J end by 2 bases, with 8 bases between. Per the germline V gene, CDR1 is MDHEN and CDR2 is SYDVKM. For the CDR3, the DNA is TGTGCCAGCAGTCCACGACCCACAGATACGCAGTATTTT. Residues: CASSPRPTDTQYF.

The chain joins TRBV5-1 to TRBJ2-7; D is possibly TRBD1 or TRBD2 (5 bases each). The CDR3 runs 14 residues. Trimming left V 1 base short and J 1 base short, with 9 bases between. The V gene's germline CDR1 is SGHRS and CDR2 YFSETQ. CDR3 nucleotides: TGCGCCAGCAGCTTGAGTGAGGGGTCCTACGAGCAGTACTTC. This encodes CASSLSEGSYEQYF. The full variable domain, its missing parts supplied by reference TRBV5-1 and TRBJ2-7, is KAGVTQTPRYLIKTRGQQVTLSCSPISGHRSVSWYQQTPGQGLQFLFEYFSETQRNKGNFPGRFSGRQFSNSRSEMNVSTLELGDSALYLCASSLSEGSYEQYFGPGTRLTVT.

This sequence joins TRBV6-5 and TRBJ2-1, with D unresolved. Trimming pared 4 bases from V and 7 bases from J, leaving 14 bases between. Germline V lookup: CDR1 MNHEY, CDR2 SVGAGI. This CDR3 comprises 14 residues. The CDR3 reads CASSLPGPENEQFF. Here the CDR3 DNA reads TGTGCCAGCAGTTTACCGGGCCCTGAGAATGAGCAGTTCTTC.

The gene calls are TRBV11-2 and TRBJ2-3; possibly TRBD1 or TRBD2 for D (6 bases each). The germline V gene encodes CDR1 SGHAT and CDR2 FQNNGV. This CDR3 is built from 15 residues. V gave up 3 bases and J gave up 8 bases, with 18 bases separating them. As DNA, the CDR3 is TGTGCCAGCAGCTTTCGTGGGGGGCACGGAGGTACGCAGTATTTT. Protein product: CASSFRGGHGGTQYF.

The rearrangement uses TRBV28 and TRBJ1-4; 11 bases agree with TRBD1. CDR1 MDHEN and CDR2 SYDVKM come from the germline V gene. The trim removed 6 bases at V and 6 bases at J, leaving 6 bases unmatched. The CDR3 is 15 amino acids. In DNA, the CDR3 is TGTGCCAGCAGCGCCCCGGGACAGGGGGATGAAAAACTGTTTTTT. This encodes CASSAPGQGDEKLFF.

The J gene is TRBJ2-5, the V gene TRBV11-1; either TRBD1 or TRBD2 may fit D (5 bases each). Germline CDR1 is SGHAT and CDR2 is FQDESV (reference sequence). V was clipped by 5 bases and J by 5 bases, with 12 bases between them. The length of the CDR3 is 13 residues. The CDR3 DNA reads as TGTGCCAGCAGCCCGGGACCGCGGGAGACCCAGTACTTC. Translating it yields CASSPGPRETQYF. Based on the CDR3 plus reference TRBV11-1 and TRBJ2-5, the full variable domain is EAEVAQSPRYKITEKSQAVAFWCDPISGHATLYWYRQILGQGPELLVQFQDESVVDDSQLPKDRFSAERLKGVDSTLKIQPAELGDSAMYLCASSPGPRETQYFGPGTRLLVL.

The chain is built from TRBV11-2 and TRBJ2-1, with D perhaps matching TRBD2 (5 bases). The length of the CDR3 is 12 residues. Germline V gene sequence: CDR1 SGHAT, CDR2 FQNNGV. V dropped 6 bases and J dropped 9 bases, with 12 bases sitting between them. Written as DNA, the CDR3 is TGTGCCAGCAGTCGGACTGGCCTTGAGCAGTTCTTC. Protein: CASSRTGLEQFF.

For the CDR3, the DNA is TGTGCCAGCAGATCTAGCGGGGATGGCGAGCAGTACTTC. Its translation: CASRSSGDGEQYF. The chain recombines TRBV5-6 with TRBJ2-7; 9 bases are a match to TRBD2. CDR3 length: 13 amino acids. Germline V gene lookup returns CDR1 SGHDT and CDR2 YYEEEE. V lost 5 bases to trimming and J lost 6 bases; unmatched junction nucleotides: 6.

This clone came up once. This chain's CDR3 is CASSTGGMDSPLHF. Written as DNA, the CDR3 is TGTGCCAGCTCCACAGGGGGTATGGATTCACCCCTCCACTTT. The V call is TRBV18, the J call TRBJ1-6, with TRBD1 identical over 8 bases. The V and J ends lost 6 bases and 8 bases, in that order; junction bases with no gene match: 6. Per the germline V gene, CDR1 is KGHSH and CDR2 is LQKENI. This CDR3 is built from 14 residues.

The CDR3, as DNA: TGTGCCAGCAGCTTAGGCAGGCAGAACACCGGGGAGCTGTTTTTT. This codes for CASSLGRQNTGELFF. The chain recombines TRBV7-2 with TRBJ2-2; D call uncertain. Trimming took 1 base from V and 1 from J, leaving 7 bases between them. Germline CDR1 SGHTA, CDR2 FQGNSA. The CDR3 spans 15 residues.

The chain links TRBV28 to TRBJ1-1; the D is unclear. CDR3 length: 14 residues. Per the germline V gene, CDR1 is MDHEN and CDR2 is SYDVKM. Trimming pared 5 bases from V and 0 bases from J, leaving 10 bases between. CDR3 in DNA: TGTGCCAGCAGTCTCTTATCCATGAACACTGAAGCTTTCTTT. Translation: CASSLLSMNTEAFF.

This rearrangement joins TRBV15 to TRBJ2-1; 12 positions match TRBD2. CDR1 and CDR2 (germline): LNHNV, YYDKDF (reference sequence). J was trimmed by 7 bases and V by 1 base; bases with no gene match: 2. The CDR3 contains 15 residues. Here the CDR3 reads CATSRALAGGNEQFF. In DNA form, the CDR3 reads TGTGCCACCAGCAGAGCACTAGCGGGAGGTAATGAGCAGTTCTTC.

V and J are TRBV28 and TRBJ1-3; D gene ambiguous. Trimming left V 8 bases short and J 0 bases short, with 11 bases between. The CDR3 contains 14 residues. Germline assignment: CDR1 MDHEN and CDR2 SYDVKM. CDR3 sequence: CASLQTHSGNTIYF. CDR3 nucleotides: TGTGCCAGCCTACAGACCCACTCTGGAAACACCATATATTTT. Based on the CDR3 plus reference TRBV28 and TRBJ1-3, the full variable domain is DVKVTQSSRYLVKRTGEKVFLECVQDMDHENMFWYRQDPGLGLRLIYFSYDVKMKEKGDIPEGYSVSREKKERFSLILESASTNQTSMYLCASLQTHSGNTIYFGEGSWLTVV.

The genes are TRBV6-6 and TRBJ2-3; no definite D call. The germline CDR1 and CDR2 sequences are MNHNY and SVGAGI (reference sequence). With 5 bases removed from V and 2 bases from J, the gap between germline ends came to 11 bases. The CDR3 spans 14 residues. In DNA, the CDR3 is TGTGCCAGCAGTAATACACGAATCACAGATACGCAGTATTTT. This codes for CASSNTRITDTQYF.

This sequence joins TRBV11-2 and TRBJ2-7; 7 bases fit TRBD2. Germline V gene data show CDR1 as SGHAT and CDR2 as FQNNGV. This CDR3 has 15 amino acids. With V trimmed by 2 bases and J by 7 bases, 11 bases remained unmatched. In DNA form, the CDR3 reads TGTGCCAGCAGCTTATCCCCCAGCGGGGCTGAAGAGCAGTACTTC. Residues: CASSLSPSGAEEQYF.

The chain employs TRBV7-2 and TRBJ2-5; a possible D gene is TRBD1 (6 bases). V was pared by 2 bases and J by 5 bases, with 9 bases between. Looked up from germline, CDR1 is SGHTA and CDR2 is FQGNSA. The CDR3 covers 13 residues. DNA for the CDR3: TGTGCCAGCAGCTTATGGGACACTGAGACCCAGTACTTC. Translating gives CASSLWDTETQYF.

The V gene is TRBV7-2, the J gene TRBJ2-5; tentative D call: TRBD1 (6 bases). The germline V gene has CDR1 SGHTA and CDR2 FQGNSA. Between the trimmed V and J ends, which lost 5 bases and 4 bases, there was a span of 14 bases. The CDR3 covers 14 residues. This chain's CDR3 is CASSRSLGAETQYF. The CDR3 region has the DNA TGTGCCAGCAGCAGAAGCTTGGGGGCAGAGACCCAGTACTTC.

A single count supports this clone. The V gene is TRBV29-1, the J gene TRBJ2-1; D perhaps matches TRBD2 (6 bases). V lost 4 bases to trimming and J lost 2 bases, with 12 bases between them. This CDR3 contains 14 residues. Germline V CDR1 and CDR2: SQVTM, ANQGSEA. The CDR3 is CSVGEAGAYNEQFF. CDR3 nucleotides: TGCAGCGTTGGGGAGGCTGGAGCCTACAATGAGCAGTTCTTC.

This clone has only one observation. This chain connects TRBV7-9 to TRBJ1-2, with 7 bases identical to TRBD1. The CDR3 spans 16 residues. Germline V gene sequence: CDR1 SEHNR, CDR2 FQNEAQ (reference sequence). The ends lost 4 bases at V and 6 bases at J; junction bases unmatched: 14. In DNA, the CDR3 is TGTGCCAGCAGCTCCGCTCTTTTGGCAGGGGGTGATGGCTACACCTTC. Its protein product is CASSSALLAGGDGYTF.

This clone came up once. V and J are TRBV28 and TRBJ2-7; D is perhaps TRBD1 (6 bases). The germline V gene encodes CDR1 MDHEN and CDR2 SYDVKM. V was trimmed by 5 bases and J by 2 bases, leaving 13 bases between them. CDR3 length: 14 amino acids. CDR3 in amino acids: CASSPAQGPYEQYF. DNA of the CDR3: TGTGCCAGCAGTCCAGCACAGGGTCCCTACGAGCAGTACTTC. The variable domain in full, completed from reference TRBV28 and TRBJ2-7, reads DVKVTQSSRYLVKRTGEKVFLECVQDMDHENMFWYRQDPGLGLRLIYFSYDVKMKEKGDIPEGYSVSREKKERFSLILESASTNQTSMYLCASSPAQGPYEQYFGPGTRLTVT.

The chain has TRBV7-6 and TRBJ2-7; 8 positions match TRBD1. There are 14 residues in the CDR3. The V segment lost 5 bases and the J segment 12 bases; nucleotides outside the gene matches: 15. CDR1 is SGHVS, CDR2 FNYEAQ, per germline. CDR3 sequence reads: CASSPGTGPFPPYF. CDR3 DNA: TGTGCCAGCAGCCCCGGGACAGGACCTTTTCCCCCGTACTTC.

The chain links TRBV19 to TRBJ1-2, with 7 bases matching TRBD1. The CDR3 runs 16 residues. Germline CDR1 and CDR2: LNHDA and SQIVND (reference sequence). The trim removed 1 base at V and 1 base at J, leaving 6 bases unmatched. This CDR3 reads CASSIAGTALNYGYTF. The CDR3 DNA reads as TGTGCCAGTAGTATAGCCGGGACAGCCCTTAACTATGGCTACACCTTC.

The V and J genes are TRBV5-1 and TRBJ2-2; D not certain. This CDR3 contains 16 residues. Germline CDR1 and CDR2: SGHRS and YFSETQ. V was shortened by 4 bases and J by 4 bases, with 17 bases between the two germline ends. Here the CDR3 reads CASSTDPSPGTGELFF. In DNA form, the CDR3 reads TGCGCCAGCAGCACCGACCCATCCCCAGGCACCGGGGAGCTGTTTTTT.

The chain combines TRBV6-6 with TRBJ2-7; 10 positions agree with TRBD2. With V trimmed by 2 bases and J by 6 bases, 7 bases remained unmatched. Germline V gives CDR1 MNHNY, CDR2 SVGAGI (reference sequence). The CDR3 extends over 15 amino acids. The CDR3 DNA reads TGTGCCAGCAGTTACGTAGCGGGAGGTTCACGCGAGCAGTACTTC. This sequence encodes CASSYVAGGSREQYF.

This chain uses TRBV2 with TRBJ1-5; no firm D call. Germline CDR1 reads SNHLY; CDR2 reads FYNNEI. V lost 4 bases, J lost 3 bases, and 7 bases lay in between. The CDR3 spans 13 residues. CDR3 residues: CASSGGLNQPQHF. For the CDR3, the DNA is TGTGCCAGCAGTGGCGGACTCAATCAGCCCCAGCATTTT.

The chain recombines TRBV7-8 with TRBJ1-2; D remains unclear. In germline, CDR1 is SGHVS, CDR2 FQNEAQ. V gave up 1 base and J gave up 2 bases, with 5 bases separating them. The CDR3 loop spans 13 amino acids. The CDR3 is CASSLGLNYGYTF. As DNA, the CDR3 is TGTGCCAGCAGCTTAGGACTGAACTATGGCTACACCTTC.

The CDR3 loop is CASPTTYRQPTDTQYF. The CDR3, as DNA: TGCGCCAGCCCAACGACCTATAGACAACCCACAGATACGCAGTATTTT. The gene calls are TRBV5-1 and TRBJ2-3; D not resolved. The CDR3 runs to 16 residues. V was clipped by 7 bases and J by 2 bases, with 20 bases between them. Germline V gene data show CDR1 as SGHRS and CDR2 as YFSETQ. Supplemented by reference TRBV5-1 and TRBJ2-3, the full variable domain reads KAGVTQTPRYLIKTRGQQVTLSCSPISGHRSVSWYQQTPGQGLQFLFEYFSETQRNKGNFPGRFSGRQFSNSRSEMNVSTLELGDSALYLCASPTTYRQPTDTQYFGPGTRLTVL.

This clone occurred once. The V and J genes are TRBV29-1 and TRBJ2-7; TRBD2 might be the D (5 bases). This CDR3 spans 12 amino acids. V dropped 3 bases and J dropped 3 bases, with 9 bases sitting between them. Germline V gives CDR1 SQVTM, CDR2 ANQGSEA. CDR3 region: CSVDSAGYEQYF. The CDR3 region has the DNA TGCAGCGTTGACAGCGCGGGCTACGAGCAGTACTTC.